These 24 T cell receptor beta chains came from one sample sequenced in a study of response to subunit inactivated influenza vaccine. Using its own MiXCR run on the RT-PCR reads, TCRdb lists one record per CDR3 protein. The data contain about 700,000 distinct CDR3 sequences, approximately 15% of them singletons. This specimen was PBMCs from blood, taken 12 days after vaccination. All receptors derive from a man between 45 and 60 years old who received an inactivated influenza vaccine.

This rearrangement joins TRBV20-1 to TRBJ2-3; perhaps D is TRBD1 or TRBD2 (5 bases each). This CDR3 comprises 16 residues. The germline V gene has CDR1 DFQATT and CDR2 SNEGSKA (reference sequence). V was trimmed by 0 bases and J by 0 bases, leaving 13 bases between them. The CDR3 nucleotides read TGCAGTGCTAGAGAACCGGGACGGACGAGCACAGATACGCAGTATTTT. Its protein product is CSAREPGRTSTDTQYF.

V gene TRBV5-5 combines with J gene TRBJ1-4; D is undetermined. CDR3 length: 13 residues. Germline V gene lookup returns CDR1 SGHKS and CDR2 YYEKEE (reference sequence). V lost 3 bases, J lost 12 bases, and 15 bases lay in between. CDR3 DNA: TGTGCCAGCAGCTGGACGAGGGATAGCGAACTGTTTTTT. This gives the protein CASSWTRDSELFF.

This CDR3 reads CSVRDSLGETQYF. The CDR3 DNA reads as TGCAGCGTTCGGGACAGCCTCGGGGAGACCCAGTACTTC. The rearrangement joins TRBV29-1 to TRBJ2-5; 7 bases align to TRBD1. Germline CDR1 and CDR2: SQVTM and ANQGSEA. Trimming cost V 5 bases and J 5 bases; bases outside gene matches: 8. CDR3 length equals 13 residues.

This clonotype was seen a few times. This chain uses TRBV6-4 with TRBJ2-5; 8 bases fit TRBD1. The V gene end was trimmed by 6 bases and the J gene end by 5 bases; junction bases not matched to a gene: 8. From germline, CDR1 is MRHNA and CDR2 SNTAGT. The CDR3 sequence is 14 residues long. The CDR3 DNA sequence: TGTGCCAGCAGACTCCGGACAGGGCGGGAGACCCAGTACTTC. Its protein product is CASRLRTGRETQYF.

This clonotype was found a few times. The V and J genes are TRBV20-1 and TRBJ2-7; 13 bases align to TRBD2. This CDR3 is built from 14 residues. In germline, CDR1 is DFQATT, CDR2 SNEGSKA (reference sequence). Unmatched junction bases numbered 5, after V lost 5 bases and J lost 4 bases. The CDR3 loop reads CSAPTSGRKYEQYF. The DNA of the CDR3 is TGCAGTGCTCCGACTAGCGGGAGGAAATACGAGCAGTACTTC.

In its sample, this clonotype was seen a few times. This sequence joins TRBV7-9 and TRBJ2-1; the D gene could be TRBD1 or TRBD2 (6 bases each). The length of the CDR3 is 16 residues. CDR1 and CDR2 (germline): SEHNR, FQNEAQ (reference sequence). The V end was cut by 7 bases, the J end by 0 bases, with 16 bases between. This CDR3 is CASIEVGGSSYNEQFF. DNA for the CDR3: TGTGCCAGCATTGAGGTAGGGGGGAGCTCCTACAATGAGCAGTTCTTC. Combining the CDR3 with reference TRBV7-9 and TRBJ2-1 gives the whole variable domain DTGVSQNPRHKITKRGQNVTFRCDPISEHNRLYWYRQTLGQGPEFLTYFQNEAQLEKSRLLSDRFSAERPKGSFSTLEIQRTEQGDSAMYLCASIEVGGSSYNEQFFGPGTRLTVL.

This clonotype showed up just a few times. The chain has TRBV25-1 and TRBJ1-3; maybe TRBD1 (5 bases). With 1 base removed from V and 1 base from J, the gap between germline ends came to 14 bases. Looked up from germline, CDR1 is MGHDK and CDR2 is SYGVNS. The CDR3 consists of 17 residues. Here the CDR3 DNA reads TGTGCCAGCAGTGAATCTGCGGGGGTCCAGTCTGGAAACACCATATATTTT. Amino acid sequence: CASSESAGVQSGNTIYF.

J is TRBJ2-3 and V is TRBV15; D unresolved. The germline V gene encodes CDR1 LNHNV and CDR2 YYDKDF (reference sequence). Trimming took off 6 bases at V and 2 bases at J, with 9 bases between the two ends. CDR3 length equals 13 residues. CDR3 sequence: CATSGIVTDTQYF. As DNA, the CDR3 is TGTGCCACCAGTGGGATAGTCACAGATACGCAGTATTTT.

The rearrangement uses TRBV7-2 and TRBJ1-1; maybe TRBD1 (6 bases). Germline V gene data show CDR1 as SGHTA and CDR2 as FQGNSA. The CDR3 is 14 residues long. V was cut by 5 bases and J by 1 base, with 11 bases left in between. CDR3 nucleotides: TGTGCCAGCAGCCGGGGGGCGGAGAACACTGAAGCTTTCTTT. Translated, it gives CASSRGAENTEAFF.

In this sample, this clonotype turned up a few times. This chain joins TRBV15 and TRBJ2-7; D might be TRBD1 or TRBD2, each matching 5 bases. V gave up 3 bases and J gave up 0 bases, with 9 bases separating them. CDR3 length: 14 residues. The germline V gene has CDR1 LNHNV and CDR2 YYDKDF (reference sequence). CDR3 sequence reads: CATSSKGSSYEQYF. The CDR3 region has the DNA TGTGCCACCAGCAGCAAGGGGAGCTCCTACGAGCAGTACTTC.

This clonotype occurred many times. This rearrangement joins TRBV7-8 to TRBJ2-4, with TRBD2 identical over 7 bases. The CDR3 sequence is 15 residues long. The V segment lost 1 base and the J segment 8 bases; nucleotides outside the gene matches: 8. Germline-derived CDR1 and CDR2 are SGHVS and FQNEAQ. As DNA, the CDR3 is TGTGCCAGCAGCTTAGGAGCGGGGTTTTTTGACATTCAGTACTTC. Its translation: CASSLGAGFFDIQYF.

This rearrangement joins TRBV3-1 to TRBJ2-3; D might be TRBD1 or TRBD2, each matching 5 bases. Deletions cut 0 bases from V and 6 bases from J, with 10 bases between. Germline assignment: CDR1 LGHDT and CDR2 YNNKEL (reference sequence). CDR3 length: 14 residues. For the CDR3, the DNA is TGTGCCAGCAGCCAAGAAGGTTGGGGGGATACGCAGTATTTT. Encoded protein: CASSQEGWGDTQYF.

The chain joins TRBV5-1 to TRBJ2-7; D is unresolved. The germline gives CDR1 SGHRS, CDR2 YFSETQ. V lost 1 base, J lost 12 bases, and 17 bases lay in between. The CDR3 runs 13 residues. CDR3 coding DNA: TGCGCCAGCAGCTTGTCGGGCAGGTCTACTGGGTACTTC. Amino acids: CASSLSGRSTGYF.

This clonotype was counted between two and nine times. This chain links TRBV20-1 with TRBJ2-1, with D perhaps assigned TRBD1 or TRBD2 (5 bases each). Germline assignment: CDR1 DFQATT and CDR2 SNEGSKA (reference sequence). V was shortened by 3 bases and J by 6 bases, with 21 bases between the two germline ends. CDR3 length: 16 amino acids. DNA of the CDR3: TGCAGTGCTAGGAGACTAACAGGAGTGTTAGGCAATGAGCAGTTCTTC. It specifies CSARRLTGVLGNEQFF.

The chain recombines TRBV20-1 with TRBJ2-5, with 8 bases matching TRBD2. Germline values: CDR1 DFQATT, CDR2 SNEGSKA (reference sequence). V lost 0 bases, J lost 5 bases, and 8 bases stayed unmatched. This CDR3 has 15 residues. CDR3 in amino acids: CSARDMAGGMETQYF. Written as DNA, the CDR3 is TGCAGTGCTAGAGATATGGCGGGGGGTATGGAGACCCAGTACTTC.

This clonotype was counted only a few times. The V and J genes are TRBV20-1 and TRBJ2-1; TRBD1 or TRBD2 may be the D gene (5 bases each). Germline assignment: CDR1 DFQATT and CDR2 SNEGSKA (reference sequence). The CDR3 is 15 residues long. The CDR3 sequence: CSGTRDWNSYNEQFF. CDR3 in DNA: TGCAGCGGGACCCGAGACTGGAACTCCTACAATGAGCAGTTCTTC.

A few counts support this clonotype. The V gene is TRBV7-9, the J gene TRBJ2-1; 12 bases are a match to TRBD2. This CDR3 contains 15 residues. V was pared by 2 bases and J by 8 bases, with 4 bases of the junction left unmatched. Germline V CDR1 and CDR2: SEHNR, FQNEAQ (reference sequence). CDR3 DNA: TGTGCCAGCAGCTTATCTAGCGGGGGGGTCGATGAGCAGTTCTTC. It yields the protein CASSLSSGGVDEQFF.

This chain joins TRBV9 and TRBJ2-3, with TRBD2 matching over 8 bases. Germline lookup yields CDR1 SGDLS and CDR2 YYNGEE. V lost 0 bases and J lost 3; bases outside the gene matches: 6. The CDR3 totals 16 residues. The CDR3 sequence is CASSVAVTGGTDTQYF. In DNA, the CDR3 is TGTGCCAGCAGCGTAGCTGTGACGGGAGGGACAGATACGCAGTATTTT.

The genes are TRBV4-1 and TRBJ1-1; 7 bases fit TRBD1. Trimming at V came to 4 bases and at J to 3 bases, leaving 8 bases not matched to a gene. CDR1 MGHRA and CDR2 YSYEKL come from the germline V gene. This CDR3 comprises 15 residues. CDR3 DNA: TGCGCCAGCAGCCGTTACAGGGGAGGGGACACTGAAGCTTTCTTT. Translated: CASSRYRGGDTEAFF.

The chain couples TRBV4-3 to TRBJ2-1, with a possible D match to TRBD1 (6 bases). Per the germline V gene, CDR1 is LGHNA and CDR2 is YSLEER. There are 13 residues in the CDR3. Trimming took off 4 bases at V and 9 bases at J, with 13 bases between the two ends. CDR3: CASSRVRGFEQFF. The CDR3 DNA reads TGCGCCAGCAGCCGAGTGAGGGGGTTTGAGCAGTTCTTC.

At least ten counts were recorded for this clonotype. This CDR3 is CSVTRADRTSGRIQETQYF. DNA for the CDR3: TGCAGCGTGACCAGGGCGGACCGAACTAGCGGGAGGATCCAAGAGACCCAGTACTTC. This chain uses TRBV29-1 with TRBJ2-5, with 12 bases aligning to TRBD2. Germline V gene sequence: CDR1 SQVTM, CDR2 ANQGSEA. V trimming: 6 bases; J trimming: 1 base; junction bases outside the gene matches: 18. This CDR3 is 19 amino acids long. Looking up the rest from reference TRBV29-1 and TRBJ2-5 gives the full variable domain: SAVISQKPSRDICQRGTSLTIQCQVDSQVTMMFWYRQQPGQSLTLIATANQGSEATYESGFVIDKFPISRPNLTFSTLTVSNMSPEDSSIYLCSVTRADRTSGRIQETQYFGPGTRLLVL.

The CDR3 DNA follows: TGCAGTGCTAGAAAGGGGGGGGTGGCAGATACGCAGTATTTT. Translation: CSARKGGVADTQYF. The rearrangement uses TRBV20-1 and TRBJ2-3, with D tentatively TRBD2 (7 bases). The CDR3 loop spans 14 amino acids. Trimming cost V 2 bases and J 4 bases, with 13 bases left between them. Looked up from germline, CDR1 is DFQATT and CDR2 is SNEGSKA (reference sequence).

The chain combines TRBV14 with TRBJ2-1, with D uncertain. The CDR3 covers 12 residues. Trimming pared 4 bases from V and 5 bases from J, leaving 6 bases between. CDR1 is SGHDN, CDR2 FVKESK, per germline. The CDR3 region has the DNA TGTGCCAGCAGCCCATTCAACAATGAGCAGTTCTTC. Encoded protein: CASSPFNNEQFF.

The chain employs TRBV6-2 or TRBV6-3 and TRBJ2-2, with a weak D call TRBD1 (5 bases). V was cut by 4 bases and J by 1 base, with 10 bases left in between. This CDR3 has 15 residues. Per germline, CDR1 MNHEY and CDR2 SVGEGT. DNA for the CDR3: TGTGCCAGCAGTTTTCTACAGGTGAACACCGGGGAGCTGTTTTTT. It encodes CASSFLQVNTGELFF.